One TCR beta chain is described in this entry. Antigen specificity is unknown. Vbeta (60) and Jbeta (13) primers were used in the PCR. Method: immunoSEQ multiplex PCR; TCRdb's copy keeps in-frame clones and lacks some. Among 150,000 to 200,000 clones listed, around four fifths were seen once. This record comes from a study of cytomegalovirus exposure and HLA in healthy donors. Study observations and caveats: Later analysis placed DRB1 highest and HLA-C lowest in TCR association rates, which differed by HLA locus. The presence/absence work took it that sequencing depth was about the same across donors. In vitro work confirmed that a few CMV-associated chains recognize CMV antigens.

The CDR3 is 15 residues long. The V and J ends lost 4 bases and 0 bases respectively, with 13 bases between them. The germline CDR1 and CDR2 sequences are SGHRS and YFSETQ. The V gene is TRBV5-1, the J gene TRBJ1-2; D is perhaps TRBD1 (6 bases). The specimen sequenced was PBMCs. This receptor was taken from a man aged 50-60 years in good health and CMV-seropositive. CDR3 region: CASSPWDISNYGYTF. DNA for the CDR3: TGCGCCAGCAGCCCTTGGGACATCTCTAACTATGGCTACACCTTC.